These 2 T cell receptor beta chains originate from one sample sequenced in a study of blood T cell repertoires in COVID-19. TCRdb's copy holds only in-frame clones and misses some; the assay was immunoSEQ multiplex PCR. Of just under 350,000 clones in the sample, over 70% were seen once. The sample comprised peripheral blood. These receptors originate from a man aged 25 to 40 with active or convalescent COVID-19.

The V and J genes are TRBV5-4 and TRBJ1-4; D may be TRBD1 (6 bases). CDR1 is SGHNT and CDR2 is YYREEE in the germline V gene (reference sequence). CDR3 length equals 11 residues. V lost 3 bases and J lost 12, with 9 bases in between. The CDR3 is CASSSGVELFF. The DNA of the CDR3 is TGTGCCAGCAGCTCAGGGGTGGAACTGTTTTTT.

Regarding this clone: Other DNA sequences from this sample encode an identical CDR3 as well. The chain links TRBV18 to TRBJ2-7; 7 bases match TRBD1. The CDR3 sequence is 13 residues long. V lost 4 bases, J lost 2 bases, and 2 bases stayed unmatched. Germline V gene data show CDR1 as KGHSH and CDR2 as LQKENI. The CDR3 DNA reads TGTGCCAGCTCACTAGGGACAGCCTACGAGCAGTACTTC. Residues: CASSLGTAYEQYF.